The TCR beta chain under discussion was sequenced for a study of T cell responses to AZD1222 COVID-19 vaccine. Trimming shortened V by 5 bases and J by 0 bases, and 4 bases separated the two germline ends. The CDR3 contains 12 residues. Here immunoSEQ multiplex PCR was the method, and the copy in TCRdb shows in-frame clones only, minus some. The repertoire holds more than 85,000 clones, with 91% as singletons. This clone was found a few times. Its cognate antigen is unknown. Study-level points and caveats: Among vaccine-associated CD4 TCRs, coverage spanned spike, with dominance at 160-218 and 743-854.

This chain joins TRBV12-3 or TRBV12-4 and TRBJ1-1; D remains ambiguous. The TCR sequence derives from an adult in good health. Sequenced here: peripheral blood, sampled on day 0 of AZD1222 vaccination. CDR3 amino acids: CASSEMNTEAFF. The CDR3 DNA reads TGTGCCAGCAGTGAGATGAACACTGAAGCTTTCTTT.